These 9 T cell receptor beta chains were sequenced from one sample in a study of vaccination and CD4 T cells after COVID-19 (dated by TCRdb to between 2022 and 2023). The antigens of these receptors remain unknown. According to the study, the label for this sample's treatment or condition signals: roughly 11-day PBMC culture with coronavirus spike peptide pools or control peptides (ViraFEST assay). The library was built by means of PCR. Sequencing took place on an Illumina iSeq 100. DNA from cultured CD4+ T cells was subjected to TCR sequencing with the Oncomine TCR Beta short-read assay at the Johns Hopkins FTIC core. The public reads were reprocessed in TCRdb via fastp at Q25 and MiXCR, keeping in-frame beta chains. Each entry is one CDR3 protein sequence, shown with its most common DNA and genes. This sample is represented by approximately 9,300 distinct CDR3 sequences; around 58% of them were singletons. 20% to 25% of the sample lies in the top ten.

Specimen: CD4+ T cells from blood, cultured in vitro. These receptors all come from a human donor who had recovered from COVID-19.

The chain recombines TRBV7-9 with TRBJ2-5, with 12 bases identical to TRBD2. After removal of 3 bases from V and 5 bases from J, the junction contained 7 bases not matched to a gene. The CDR3 runs 16 residues. Germline-derived CDR1 and CDR2 are SEHNR and FQNEAQ (reference sequence). The CDR3 protein is CASSLGQGLAGETQYF. CDR3 coding DNA: TGTGCCAGCAGCTTGGGTCAGGGACTAGCGGGTGAGACCCAGTACTTC.

The chain has TRBV7-9 and TRBJ1-2, with D possibly TRBD1 on 5 matching bases. Per the germline V gene, CDR1 is SEHNR and CDR2 is FQNEAQ (reference sequence). The V and J ends lost 5 bases and 0 bases respectively, with 16 bases between them. The CDR3 runs 16 residues. The CDR3: CASSPLGGGTNYGYTF. The CDR3, as DNA: TGTGCCAGCAGCCCCCTGGGGGGGGGAACTAACTATGGCTACACCTTC.

This clonotype was counted a few times. The chain carries TRBV7-3 and TRBJ1-1; D is possibly TRBD1 (5 bases). This CDR3 contains 13 residues. Germline CDR1 and CDR2: SGHTA and FQGTGA. V was clipped by 1 base and J by 5 bases, with 8 bases between them. The CDR3 spells CASSLSGGTEAFF. DNA of the CDR3: TGTGCCAGCAGCTTAAGTGGGGGGACTGAAGCTTTCTTT.

This clonotype was seen a few times. This chain connects TRBV15 to TRBJ1-5; no definite D call. CDR3 size: 15 residues. The germline gives CDR1 LNHNV, CDR2 YYDKDF (reference sequence). V lost 3 bases and J 5 bases, leaving 14 bases between the germline ends. CDR3 sequence reads: CATSSGLPRDQPQHF. DNA for the CDR3: TGTGCCACCAGCAGCGGGCTCCCTCGCGATCAGCCCCAGCATTTT.

The rearrangement joins TRBV9 to TRBJ2-5; 9 bases align to TRBD2. This CDR3 is built from 15 residues. The germline CDR1 and CDR2 sequences are SGDLS and YYNGEE. The ends lost 4 bases at V and 1 base at J; junction bases unmatched: 5. CDR3 DNA: TGTGCCAGCAGCCAGAGGACTAGCGCCCAAGAGACCCAGTACTTC. It translates to CASSQRTSAQETQYF.

The CDR3 nucleotides read TGTGCCAGCAGTGGTAGGGCAGGCACACTTCCTAACTATGGCTACACCTTC. Encoded protein: CASSGRAGTLPNYGYTF. The J gene is TRBJ1-2, the V gene TRBV6-1; no clear D gene. The CDR3 covers 17 residues. The germline gives CDR1 MNHNS, CDR2 SASEGT. V was trimmed by 4 bases and J by 0 bases, leaving 18 bases between them.

Only a few counts were recorded for this clonotype. The chain uses TRBV12-3 or TRBV12-4 and TRBJ1-1; D not resolved. This CDR3 region has 14 residues. V was shortened by 2 bases and J by 5 bases, with 12 bases between the two germline ends. The CDR3 region has the DNA TGTGCCAGCAGTTTATCCGGGAGTCGGACTGAAGCTTTCTTT. This gives the protein CASSLSGSRTEAFF.

The chain combines TRBV6-1 with TRBJ2-3; D unclear. Germline-derived CDR1 and CDR2 are MNHNS and SASEGT. The CDR3 covers 13 residues. V was shortened by 5 bases and J by 5 bases, with 11 bases between the two germline ends. The CDR3 nucleotides read TGTGCCAGCAGTCAAAGCTACAAAGATACGCAGTATTTT. Translating gives CASSQSYKDTQYF.

The V call is TRBV4-2, the J call TRBJ2-5; 12 positions match TRBD2. Trimming removed 2 bases from V and 5 bases from J; junction bases left unmatched: 3. The germline V gene has CDR1 LGHNA and CDR2 YNFKEQ. This CDR3 spans 15 amino acids. The CDR3 sequence is CASSQSTSGGETQYF. In nucleotides, the CDR3 is TGTGCCAGCAGCCAAAGTACTAGCGGGGGGGAGACCCAGTACTTC.